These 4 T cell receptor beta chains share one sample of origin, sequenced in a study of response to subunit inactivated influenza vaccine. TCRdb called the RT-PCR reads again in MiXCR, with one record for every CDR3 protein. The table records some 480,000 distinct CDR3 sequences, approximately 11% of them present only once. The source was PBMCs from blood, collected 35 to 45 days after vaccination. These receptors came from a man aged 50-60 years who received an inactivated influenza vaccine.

For the CDR3, the DNA is TGTGCCAGTAGTACCGACAGGTCCCTTTATGGCTACACCTTC. Its protein is CASSTDRSLYGYTF. The chain has TRBV19 and TRBJ1-2; possibly TRBD1 for D (6 bases). The CDR3 contains 14 residues. Germline CDR1 and CDR2: LNHDA and SQIVND (reference sequence). V was clipped by 4 bases and J by 5 bases, with 14 bases between them.

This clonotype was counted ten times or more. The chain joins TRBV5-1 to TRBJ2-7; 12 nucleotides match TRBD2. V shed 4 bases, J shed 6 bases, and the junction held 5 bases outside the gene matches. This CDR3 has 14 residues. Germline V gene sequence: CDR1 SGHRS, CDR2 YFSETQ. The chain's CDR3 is CASSPLAGGREQYF. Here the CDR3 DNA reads TGCGCCAGCAGCCCTCTAGCGGGGGGGCGCGAGCAGTACTTC.

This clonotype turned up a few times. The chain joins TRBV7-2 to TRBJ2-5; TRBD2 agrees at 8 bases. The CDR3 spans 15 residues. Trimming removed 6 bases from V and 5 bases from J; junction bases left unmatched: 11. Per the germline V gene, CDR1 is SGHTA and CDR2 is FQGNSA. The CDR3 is CASSWVAGGEETQYF. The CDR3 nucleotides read TGTGCCAGCAGTTGGGTGGCGGGGGGCGAGGAGACCCAGTACTTC. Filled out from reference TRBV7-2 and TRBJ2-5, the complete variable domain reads GAGVSQSPSNKVTEKGKDVELRCDPISGHTALYWYRQSLGQGLEFLIYFQGNSAPDKSGLPSDRFSAERTGGSVSTLTIQRTQQEDSAVYLCASSWVAGGEETQYFGPGTRLLVL.

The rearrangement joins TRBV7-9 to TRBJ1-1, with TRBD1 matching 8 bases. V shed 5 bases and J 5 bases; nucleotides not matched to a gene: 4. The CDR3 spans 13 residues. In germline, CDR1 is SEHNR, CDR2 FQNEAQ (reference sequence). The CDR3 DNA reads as TGTGCCAGCAGCCCCAGGGGGCGTACTGAAGCTTTCTTT. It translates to CASSPRGRTEAFF.